Below, one TCR beta chain is given with its context. Its antigen is still unknown. The CDR3 is 14 residues long. V was cut by 3 bases and J by 4 bases, with 12 bases left in between. Germline values: CDR1 SGHVS, CDR2 FQNEAQ. Primers included in the PCR were 60 Vbeta and 13 Jbeta primers. Repertoires were generated with immunoSEQ multiplex PCR, while TCRdb's copy carries only in-frame clones and drops some. The sample contains around 39,000 clones, roughly 77% of which appear only once. This entry is derived from a study of cytomegalovirus exposure and HLA in healthy donors. Study-level findings and limits: The investigators catalogued about 170 TCR beta chains as cytomegalovirus-associated. A classifier reportedly called cytomegalovirus status with high sensitivity and specificity. Earlier results showed most TCR beta V segments being productive about 87% or about 30% of the time.

The material sequenced was PBMCs. The rearrangement links TRBV7-8 to TRBJ1-1, with D perhaps TRBD1 (5 bases). The TCR sequence derives from a man aged 25-45 years in good health and CMV-seronegative. The CDR3 region has the DNA TGTGCCAGCAGCTTGCACCCTAGGGGCACTGAAGCTTTCTTT. This codes for CASSLHPRGTEAFF.